This T cell receptor beta chain was sequenced during a study of T cells and copy number aberrations in small-cell lung cancer. The CDR3 runs to 13 residues. CDR1 and CDR2 (germline): SSHAT, FNYEAQ (reference sequence). Method: immunoSEQ multiplex PCR; TCRdb's copy keeps in-frame clones and lacks some. The table lists about 7,500 clones, approximately 80% of them singletons. In this sample, this clone turned up a few times. What it recognizes is unknown. Mismatch with germline at one junction end may stem from a read error. Findings and caveats of the study: All specimens were formalin-fixed paraffin-embedded tissue, prone to sequencing artifacts.

Limited-stage small-cell lung cancer patients underwent surgery between the late 2000s and the early 2020s. Material for sequencing was normal tissue next to the tumor. The receptor was isolated from a woman aged 45-65 years with small cell lung cancer. V gene TRBV7-7 combines with J gene TRBJ2-5; D unresolved. This CDR3 reads CASSFGQQETQYF. The CDR3 nucleotides read TGTGCTAGCAGCTTTGGGCAACAAGAGACCCAGTACTTC.